The rows below give T cell receptor beta chains drawn from one sample of a study of type 1 regulatory T cells. Their recognized antigens are unknown. MiXCR, run by TCRdb on the reads, gives a single entry per CDR3 protein. The sample has tens of thousands of distinct CDR3 sequences, about 50% seen once. The material sequenced was cultured non-Tr1 T cells, either the whole culture or a sorted T cell fraction (not recorded which). The receptors stem from a human donor in good health. CDR3s include the opening cysteine and the closing phenylalanine or tryptophan. The order of the fields is J gene, V gene, CDR3 protein.

TRBJ2-5	TRBV20-1	CSARDLVEVAGGQETQYF
TRBJ2-3	TRBV11-2	CASSVRGDTQYF
TRBJ1-6	TRBV7-2	CASSLRQGNSPLHF
TRBJ2-1	TRBV24-1	CATSAKYRYNEQFF
TRBJ2-7	TRBV6-2/TRBV6-3	CASRLAGGYEQYF
TRBJ1-2	TRBV6-5	CASSYAGTGLYGYTF
TRBJ2-3	TRBV10-3	CAISLSGGLTDTQYF
TRBJ1-6	TRBV7-2	CASSFSQDRNNSPLHF
TRBJ1-5	TRBV20-1	CSASDPSPFSNQPQHF
TRBJ1-2	TRBV12-3/TRBV12-4	CASSNSNYGYTF
TRBJ2-7	TRBV20-1	CSARDGRGGNEQYF
TRBJ2-1	TRBV20-1	CSARSPKDALAGRFSYNEQFF
TRBJ1-5	TRBV28	CASSSEVYSNQPQHF
TRBJ1-2	TRBV12-5	CASGLVQGSYGYTF
TRBJ1-2	TRBV18	CASSPGEYGYTF
TRBJ2-3	TRBV6-1	CASTRGESNTDTQYF
TRBJ2-1	TRBV19	CASSIRTPQFF
TRBJ2-6	TRBV5-1	CASSSQVTGANVLTF
TRBJ1-3	TRBV28	CASWEAGNTIYF
TRBJ2-6	TRBV15	CATSLRTYSGANVLTF
TRBJ1-2	TRBV29-1	CSVGRAGYGYTF
TRBJ1-1	TRBV20-1	CSVDKRQLNTEAFF
TRBJ1-2	TRBV6-5	CAGSPGGPVYGYTF
TRBJ2-3	TRBV4-2	CASSQDERGVTDTQYF
TRBJ2-1	TRBV7-2	CASSLVFSLGASYNEQFF
TRBJ1-2	TRBV11-2	CASSLRPGEGYTF
TRBJ1-5	TRBV12-3/TRBV12-4	CASSPGAQIHQPQHF
TRBJ2-2	TRBV18	CASSPPASGGTGELFF
TRBJ2-7	TRBV3-1	CASSQESGWEQYF
TRBJ2-5	TRBV20-1	CSVAGGLWETQYF
TRBJ2-3	TRBV24-1	CATSDPGQGTDTQYF
TRBJ1-5	TRBV2	CASSVEQGPNQPPHF